The rows below give T cell receptor beta chains drawn from one sample of a study of response to subunit inactivated influenza vaccine. Each CDR3 protein gets one entry after TCRdb re-called the RT-PCR reads with MiXCR. The repertoire holds around 710,000 distinct CDR3 sequences, with approximately 15% as singletons. Sequences were derived from PBMCs from blood, sampled roughly 2 weeks before vaccination. The receptors shown here come from a man in his fifties who received an inactivated influenza vaccine. Each CDR3 is given with its conserved first and last residue. D genes are given only for firm matches. Only part of the rows carry a size: once, few, many, or a class if the clone is expanded.

TRBJ2-7 TRBV18 - few TGTGCCAGCTCACCACGGGTGGGGCCAGCCTACGAGCAGTACTTC CASSPRVGPAYEQYF
TRBJ2-4 TRBV4-3 - - TGCGCCAGCAGCCAAGACTTACACAAGAACATTCAGTACTTC CASSQDLHKNIQYF
TRBJ1-2 TRBV4-3 - - TGCGCCAGCAGCCAAGATTATAATGTCCGGGGTAACTATGGCTACACCTTC CASSQDYNVRGNYGYTF
TRBJ2-2 TRBV5-5 - many TGTGCCAGCAGCACCACCGGGGAGCTGTTTTTT CASSTTGELFF
TRBJ1-2 TRBV12-3/TRBV12-4 TRBD1 - TGTGCCAGCAGCCTCTGGAGGACAGGGGCTAACTATGGCTACACCTTC CASSLWRTGANYGYTF
TRBJ1-5 TRBV30 - - TGTGCCTGGAGTGAGGGATCTCAGCCCCAGCATTTT CAWSEGSQPQHF
TRBJ2-5 TRBV7-2 TRBD2 - TGTGCCAGCAGCTTAAGTCTAGCGGGACGAGAGACCCAGTACTTC CASSLSLAGRETQYF
TRBJ2-3 TRBV24-1 TRBD2 - TGTGCCACCAGTGATCGGCAAGCGGGGGGCCTTAATACGCAGTATTTT CATSDRQAGGLNTQYF
TRBJ1-3 TRBV5-4 - - TGTGCCAGCAGCTTGAAGCCATCCTCTGGAAACACCATATATTTT CASSLKPSSGNTIYF
TRBJ1-2 TRBV4-1 TRBD1 - TGCGCCAGCAGCCTTGGGACAGGGGTGTACGGAGACTATGGCTACACCTTC CASSLGTGVYGDYGYTF
TRBJ2-1 TRBV7-9 TRBD2 - TGTGCCAGCAGCTTGTCAGATCTCCTAGCGGGAGGCTTATTCTTC CASSLSDLLAGGLFF
TRBJ2-5 TRBV28 TRBD1 few TGTGCCAGCAGACCGGGACAGAACCAAGAGACCCAGTACTTC CASRPGQNQETQYF
TRBJ2-1 TRBV28 - - TGTGCCAGCAGTAGACAGGGACTGTTCAATGAGCAGTTCTTC CASSRQGLFNEQFF
TRBJ1-3 TRBV9 - few TGTGCCAGCAGCGTAGATCCGAGCTCTGGAAACACCATATATTTT CASSVDPSSGNTIYF
TRBJ2-7 TRBV20-1 TRBD2 - TGCAGTGCTAGAGTTCCGACAGGGTTCAGTCTAGCGGGAGGGCCTTTCGCCTACGAGCAGTACTTC CSARVPTGFSLAGGPFAYEQYF
TRBJ2-7 TRBV28 TRBD2 - TGTGCCAGCAGTCCTAGACTAGCGGGGGGACCCTATAGCGCCTACGAGCAGTACTTC CASSPRLAGGPYSAYEQYF
TRBJ1-2 TRBV5-8 - few TGTGCCAGCAGCTTGGAGGCAGGGGCCACCCCGGACTATGGCTACACCTTC CASSLEAGATPDYGYTF
TRBJ2-3 TRBV4-2 TRBD2 - TGTGCCAGCAGCCAAGAACTAGCGGTTAGCACAGATACGCAGTATTTT CASSQELAVSTDTQYF
TRBJ1-2 TRBV6-5 - - TGTGCCAGCAGTCACGACGGACGGTCCTATGGCTACACCTTC CASSHDGRSYGYTF
TRBJ2-5 TRBV12-3/TRBV12-4 - many TGTGCCAGCAGCCGCATCCGCGATCGGAGAGAGACCCAGTACTTC CASSRIRDRRETQYF
TRBJ1-1 TRBV6-1 - few TGTGCCAGCAGTATAGTGGGGGGGCGCGACACTGAAGCTTTCTTT CASSIVGGRDTEAFF
TRBJ2-7 TRBV20-1 TRBD1 - TGCAGTGCCCTCCCGGGACAGGGCTACTACGAGCAGTACTTC CSALPGQGYYEQYF
TRBJ2-7 TRBV5-6 - few TGTGCCAGCAGCTTGGACAGGGCCAACGAGCAGTACTTC CASSLDRANEQYF
TRBJ1-5 TRBV28 - - TGTGCCAGCAGTTTAGGCAGGGCCCCTCAGCCCCAGCATTTT CASSLGRAPQPQHF
TRBJ2-3 TRBV29-1 - - TGCAGCGTTGAAGATCCCCCCCTCCTACTACAAGCGGAGCCCACAGATACGCAGTATTTT CSVEDPPLLLQAEPTDTQYF